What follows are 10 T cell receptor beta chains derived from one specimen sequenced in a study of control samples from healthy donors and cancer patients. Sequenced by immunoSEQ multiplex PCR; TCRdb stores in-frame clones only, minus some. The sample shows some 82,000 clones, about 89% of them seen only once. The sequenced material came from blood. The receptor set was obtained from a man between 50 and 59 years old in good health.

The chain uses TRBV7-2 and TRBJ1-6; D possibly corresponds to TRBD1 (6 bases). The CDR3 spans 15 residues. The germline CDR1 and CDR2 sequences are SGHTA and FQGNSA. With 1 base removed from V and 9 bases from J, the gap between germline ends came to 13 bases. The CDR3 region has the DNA TGTGCCAGCAGCTTAGGGCAGGGGCAAGGTTCACCCCTCCACTTT. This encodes CASSLGQGQGSPLHF.

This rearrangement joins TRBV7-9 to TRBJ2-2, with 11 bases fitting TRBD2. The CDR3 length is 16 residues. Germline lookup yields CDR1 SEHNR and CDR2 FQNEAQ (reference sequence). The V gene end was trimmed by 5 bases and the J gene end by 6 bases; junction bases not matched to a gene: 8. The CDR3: CASSPRTSGSAGELFF. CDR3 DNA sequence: TGTGCCAGCAGCCCCCGAACTAGCGGGAGCGCCGGGGAGCTGTTTTTT.

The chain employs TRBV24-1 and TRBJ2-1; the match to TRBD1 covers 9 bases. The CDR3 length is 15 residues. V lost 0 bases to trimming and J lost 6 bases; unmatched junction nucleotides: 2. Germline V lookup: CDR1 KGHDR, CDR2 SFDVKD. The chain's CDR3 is CATSDLPDRGNEQFF. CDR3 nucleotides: TGTGCCACCAGTGATTTGCCGGACAGGGGCAATGAGCAGTTCTTC.

CDR3 protein: CASSGTRDRGGYTEAFF. The CDR3 DNA follows: TGTGCCAGCAGTGGTACCCGGGACAGGGGAGGGTACACTGAAGCTTTCTTT. The V and J genes are TRBV2 and TRBJ1-1, with TRBD1 matching 10 bases. Trimming at V came to 4 bases and at J to 3 bases, leaving 11 bases not matched to a gene. Germline-derived CDR1 and CDR2 are SNHLY and FYNNEI. The CDR3 is 17 residues long.

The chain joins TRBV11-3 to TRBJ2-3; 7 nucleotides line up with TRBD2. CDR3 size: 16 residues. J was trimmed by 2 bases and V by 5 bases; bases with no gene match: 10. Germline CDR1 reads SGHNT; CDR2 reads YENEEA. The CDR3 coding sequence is TGTGCCAGCAGCCGAGAGGGCACTAGCGTCACAGATACGCAGTATTTT. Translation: CASSREGTSVTDTQYF.

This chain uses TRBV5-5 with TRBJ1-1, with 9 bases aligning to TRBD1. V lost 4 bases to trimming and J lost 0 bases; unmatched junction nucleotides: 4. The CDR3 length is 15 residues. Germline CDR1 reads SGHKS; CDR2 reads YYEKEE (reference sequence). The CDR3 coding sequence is TGTGCCAGCAGCCGGACAGGGGCATTGAACACTGAAGCTTTCTTT. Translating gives CASSRTGALNTEAFF.

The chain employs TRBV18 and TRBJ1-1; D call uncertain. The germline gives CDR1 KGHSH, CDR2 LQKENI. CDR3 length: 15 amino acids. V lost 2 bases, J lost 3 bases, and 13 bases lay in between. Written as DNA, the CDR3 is TGTGCCAGCTCACCAGGGGTTACAGCAGACACTGAAGCTTTCTTT. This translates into CASSPGVTADTEAFF.

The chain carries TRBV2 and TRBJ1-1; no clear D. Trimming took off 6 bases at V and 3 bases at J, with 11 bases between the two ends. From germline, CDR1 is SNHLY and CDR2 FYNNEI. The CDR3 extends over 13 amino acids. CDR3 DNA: TGTGCCAGCAGCGGGGATGCGGACACTGAAGCTTTCTTT. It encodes CASSGDADTEAFF. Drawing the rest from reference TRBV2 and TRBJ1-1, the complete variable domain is EPEVTQTPSHQVTQMGQEVILRCVPISNHLYFYWYRQILGQKVEFLVSFYNNEISEKSEIFDDQFSVERPDGSNFTLKIRSTKLEDSAMYFCASSGDADTEAFFGQGTRLTVV.

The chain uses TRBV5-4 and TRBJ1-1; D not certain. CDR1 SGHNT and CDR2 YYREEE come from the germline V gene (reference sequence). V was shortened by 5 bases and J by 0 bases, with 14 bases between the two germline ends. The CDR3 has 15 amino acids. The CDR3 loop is CASRSFLGLNTEAFF. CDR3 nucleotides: TGTGCCAGCAGGTCCTTCTTGGGCCTGAACACTGAAGCTTTCTTT.

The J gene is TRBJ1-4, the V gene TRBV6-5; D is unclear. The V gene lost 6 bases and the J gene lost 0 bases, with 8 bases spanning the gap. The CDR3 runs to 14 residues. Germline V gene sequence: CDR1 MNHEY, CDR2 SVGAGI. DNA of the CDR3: TGTGCCAGCAGCCTAAGGGCAACTAATGAAAAACTGTTTTTT. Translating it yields CASSLRATNEKLFF.